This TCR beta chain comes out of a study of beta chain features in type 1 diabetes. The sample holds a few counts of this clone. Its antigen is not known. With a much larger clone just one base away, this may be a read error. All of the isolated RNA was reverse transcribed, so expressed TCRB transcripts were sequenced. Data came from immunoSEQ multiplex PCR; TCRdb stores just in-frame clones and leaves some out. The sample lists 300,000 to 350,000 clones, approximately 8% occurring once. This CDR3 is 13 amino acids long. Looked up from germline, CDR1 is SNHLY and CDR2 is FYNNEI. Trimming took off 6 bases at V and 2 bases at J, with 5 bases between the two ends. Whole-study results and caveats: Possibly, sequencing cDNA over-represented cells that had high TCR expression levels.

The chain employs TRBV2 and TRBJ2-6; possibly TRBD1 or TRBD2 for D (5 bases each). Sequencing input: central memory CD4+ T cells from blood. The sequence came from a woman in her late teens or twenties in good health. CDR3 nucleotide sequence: TGTGCCAGCAGGGGGGCTGGGGCCAACGTCCTGACTTTC. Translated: CASRGAGANVLTF.